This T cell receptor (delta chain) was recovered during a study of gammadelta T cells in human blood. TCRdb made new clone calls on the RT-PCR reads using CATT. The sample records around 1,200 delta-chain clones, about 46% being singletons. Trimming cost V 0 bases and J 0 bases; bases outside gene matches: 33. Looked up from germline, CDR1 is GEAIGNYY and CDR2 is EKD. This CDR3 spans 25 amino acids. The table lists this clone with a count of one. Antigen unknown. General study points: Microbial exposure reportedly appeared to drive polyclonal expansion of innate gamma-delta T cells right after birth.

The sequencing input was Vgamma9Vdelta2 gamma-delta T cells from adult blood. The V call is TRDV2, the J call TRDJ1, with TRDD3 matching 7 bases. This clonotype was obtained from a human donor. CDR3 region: CACDTWGSSCDTLLGYRKYTDKLIF. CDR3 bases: TGTGCCTGTGACACCTGGGGGAGCTCCTGTGACACCTTACTGGGATACCGAAAGTACACCGATAAACTCATCTTT.